This T cell receptor beta chain is from a study of T-cell reconstitution after alpha-beta-depleted transplantation in children. A TCRbeta library incorporating unique molecular identifiers was prepared. TCRdb redid the calling of the PCR reads with MiXCR, one entry per CDR3 protein. The sample lists approximately 83,000 distinct CDR3 sequences; 7% to 10% were seen once. The sample holds many counts of this clonotype. CDR3 length: 15 amino acids. The V end lost 0 bases, the J end lost 3 bases, and 10 bases lay between the germline ends. Germline V gives CDR1 MNHEY, CDR2 SVGAGI. The gene calls are TRBV6-5 and TRBJ2-3; D gene ambiguous. The clonotype was recovered from a human donor who donated a stem cell graft to a child with congenital amegakaryocytic thrombocytopenia. This specimen consisted of PBMCs from the stem cell graft donor, obtained from the stem cell graft. CDR3 region: CASSYSKDVTDTQYF. CDR3 DNA: TGTGCCAGCAGTTACTCCAAGGACGTAACAGATACGCAGTATTTT.